This TCR beta chain emerged from a study of control samples from healthy donors and cancer patients. The CDR3 is 15 residues long. The germline CDR1 and CDR2 sequences are SGHNT and YYREEE (reference sequence). V was clipped by 0 bases and J by 1 base; unmatched bases: 3. TCRdb's copy holds only in-frame clones and misses some; the assay was immunoSEQ multiplex PCR. The sample contains about 130,000 clones, 85% to 95% of which appear only once. The J gene is TRBJ2-7, the V gene TRBV5-4, with 8 bases that match TRBD1. This receptor was obtained from a man between 60 and 75 years old with colorectal cancer. The specimen was PBMCs. The CDR3 loop reads CASSLADRVSYEQYF. In DNA, the CDR3 is TGTGCCAGCAGCTTGGCGGACAGGGTTTCCTACGAGCAGTACTTC.